This TCR beta chain was profiled in a study of shared clonotypes between healthy human individuals (dated by TCRdb to between 2020 and 2021). Regarding the complete study: The cohort included three men and a couple of women between 18 and 49 years of age. Per donor, three plates each were used for CD4 naive and CD4 memory, two for CD8 naive, and one for CD8 memory. To estimate repertoire size and how much clonotypes are shared between individuals, the study performed deep sequencing of blood TCR repertoires from about five healthy adults. Different laboratories and diverse techniques were used to prepare libraries and sequence TCR repertoires, to increase sequencing depth and limit assay-specific biases. Leukapheresis yielded between about 0.85 and 10 billion PBMCs per donor. Broad study findings and their caveats: Sampling was restricted to blood, and TCR repertoires in tissue are likely to differ from TCR repertoires in blood. Compared with non-shared clonotypes, clonotypes shared by all four sorted-subset donors had higher generation probabilities. Based on pairwise subsampling, the degree of clonotype sharing among donors was expected to be affected by sequencing depth. Across a few donors, 5% to 6% of naive CD4, roughly 3.5% of naive CD8, roughly 2.3% of memory CD4, and roughly 0.4% of memory CD8 clonotypes were shared. The genetic and exposure-history diversity represented was limited by the small number of donors. Rarefaction of sorted-subset datasets indicated incomplete sequencing despite the large sequencing depth. Naive subsets generally had larger estimated clonotype richness than memory subsets did.

Using the deep immunoSEQ assay, multiplex PCR amplified TCR CDR3 regions from genomic DNA. For each cell subset, the extracted genomic DNA was distributed evenly across all wells of several immunoSEQ 96-well plates, and each plate served as one replicate. Each replicate PCR for sorted subsets received approximately 200 ng genomic DNA, equal to roughly 29,000 T cell genomes. The purified libraries were quantified using a Qubit 3.0 fluorometer, sized with a Bioanalyzer 2100, and then quantified again using the KAPA Library Quantification kit. Every immunoSEQ 96-well plate was sequenced on a separate single-read 150-cycle Illumina NextSeq 550 flow cell. Turning to the authors' computational methods: Because the immunoSEQ output included only junctional sequences and no quality scores, the filtering could not be the same as the filtering used for full-length reads. Sequences were annotated with PyIR, a Python wrapper for IgBLAST v1.9, and V/J genes and CDR3 were assigned using IMGT germline references. Reads with weak V/J assignments (E-value above 1e-6), missing CDR3, stop codons, out-of-frame junctions, or ambiguous translated residues were removed. V3J clonotypes were defined as sequences sharing an identical inferred V gene, J gene, and CDR3 amino acid sequence. Percentage overlap between repertoires was calculated by dividing the number of shared unique clonotypes by the size of the smaller repertoire. Repertoire richness was assessed with RTK rarefaction, the Chao1 estimator, and Recon v2.1 estimates of unobserved clonotypes. OLGA was used to compute generation probabilities for all TCRbeta clonotypes that the gDNA method yielded from a few donors. TCRdb mirrors the immuneACCESS table, restricted to in-frame sequences. Some clones are absent from its copies; in checked studies, under half trace to an unresolved V gene, and the reason for the others is unknown. Clone size and the V and J calls come from that table; the DNA yielded D and trimming. For this sample the table gives 2 million to 2.5 million clones, of which over 85% were detected only once. The ten largest clones take up about 1.1% of the sample.

V is reduced by 4 bases and J by 0 bases, leaving a spacing of 7 bases between them. From the cysteine up to the phenylalanine, the CDR3 has a length of 13 residues. Just CDR3 DNA is preserved here, 39 bases in frame from base 1. The germline V gene specifies MNHEY as CDR1 and SVGAGI as CDR2. As regards this clone: This clone's antigen is unknown. One base away there is no much larger clone; base qualities are not given.

CD8 naive samples were CD45RO-negative cells positively selected for CCR7, giving a CD45RA+CCR7+ population that excluded TemRA cells. The donors were healthy, HIV-negative adults with no recently reported acute infections or vaccinations. Only Caucasian adults living in Nashville, Tennessee, USA were represented among the donors. Blood was collected by leukapheresis, and PBMCs were isolated by Ficoll-Histopaque density gradient centrifugation and then cryopreserved in liquid nitrogen vapor phase. Analytical flow cytometry was used to check the purity and quantity of each magnetically sorted T cell population. Genomic DNA was isolated from every sorted fraction and measured by UV absorbance on a Nanodrop 2000c.

The chain employs TRBV6-5 and TRBJ2-7; a weak D assignment points to TRBD2 (5 bases agree). The TCR comes from a man aged 18 to 29 in good health. Sequenced material: naive CD8+ T cells sorted from blood. The sample's cell subset or site, from its label and the paper: CD45RA+CCR7+. The DNA is as follows: TGTGCCAGCAGTTTCGGGGTCTCCTACGAGCAGTACTTC. Its translation reads: CASSFGVSYEQYF.